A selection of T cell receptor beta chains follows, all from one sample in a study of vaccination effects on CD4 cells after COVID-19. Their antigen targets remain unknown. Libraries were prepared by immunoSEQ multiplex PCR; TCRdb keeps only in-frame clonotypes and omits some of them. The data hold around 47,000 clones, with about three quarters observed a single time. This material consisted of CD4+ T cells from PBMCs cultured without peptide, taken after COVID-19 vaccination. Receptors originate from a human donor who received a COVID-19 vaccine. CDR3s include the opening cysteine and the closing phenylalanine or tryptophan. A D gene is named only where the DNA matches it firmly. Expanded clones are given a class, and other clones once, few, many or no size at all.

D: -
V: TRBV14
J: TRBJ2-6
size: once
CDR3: CASSNPTGGANVLTF
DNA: TGTGCCAGCAGTAATCCGACCGGGGGGGCCAACGTCCTGACTTTC

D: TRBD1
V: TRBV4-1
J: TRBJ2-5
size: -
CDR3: CASSHERTGGAETQYF
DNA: TGCGCCAGCAGCCACGAAAGGACAGGGGGCGCTGAGACCCAGTACTTC

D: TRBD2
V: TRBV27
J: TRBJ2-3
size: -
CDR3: CASSSRLAGSYKDTQYF
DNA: TGTGCCAGCAGTTCGCGACTAGCGGGATCGTATAAAGATACGCAGTATTTT

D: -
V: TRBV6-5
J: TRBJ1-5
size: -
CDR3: CASGQGGQPQHF
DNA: TGTGCCAGCGGGCAGGGAGGGCAGCCCCAGCATTTT

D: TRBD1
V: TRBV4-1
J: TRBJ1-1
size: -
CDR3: CASSQTGNMNTEAFF
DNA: TGCGCCAGCAGCCAGACAGGGAACATGAACACTGAAGCTTTCTTT

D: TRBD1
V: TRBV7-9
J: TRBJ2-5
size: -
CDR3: CASSGVQGEETQYF
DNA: TGTGCCAGCAGCGGGGTACAGGGGGAGGAGACCCAGTACTTC

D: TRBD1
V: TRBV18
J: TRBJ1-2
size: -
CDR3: CASSLLLGQVDGYTF
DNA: TGTGCCAGCTCACTCCTCCTGGGACAGGTGGACGGCTACACCTTC

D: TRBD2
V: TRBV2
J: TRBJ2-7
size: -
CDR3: CASSERVLAGTRGGYEQYF
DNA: TGTGCCAGCAGTGAAAGGGTGCTAGCGGGAACCCGGGGGGGTTACGAGCAGTACTTC

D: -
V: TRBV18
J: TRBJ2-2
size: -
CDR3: CASSPGGDTGELFF
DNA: TGTGCCAGCTCACCAGGAGGGGACACCGGGGAGCTGTTTTTT

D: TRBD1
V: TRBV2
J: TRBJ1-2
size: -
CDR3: CASTLKDRAGGYTF
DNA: TGTGCCAGCACCCTCAAGGACAGGGCCGGGGGCTACACCTTC

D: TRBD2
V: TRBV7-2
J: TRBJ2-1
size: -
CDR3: CASSSSSGAQYNEQFF
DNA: TGTGCCAGCAGCTCGAGTAGCGGGGCACAATACAATGAGCAGTTCTTC

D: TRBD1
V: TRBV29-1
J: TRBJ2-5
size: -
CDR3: CSVSSDRGQTQYF
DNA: TGCAGCGTTTCCTCCGACAGGGGACAGACCCAGTACTTC

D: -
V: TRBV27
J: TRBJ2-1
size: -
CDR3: CASSLSSTASSYNEQFF
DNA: TGTGCCAGCAGTTTATCCTCAACAGCCAGCTCCTACAATGAGCAGTTCTTC

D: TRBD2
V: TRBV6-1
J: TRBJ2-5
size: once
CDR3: CASSEPVIAGFEETQYF
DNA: TGTGCCAGCAGTGAACCCGTGATAGCGGGGTTCGAAGAGACCCAGTACTTC

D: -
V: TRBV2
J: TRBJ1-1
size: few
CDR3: CASSSSGMNTEAFF
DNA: TGTGCCAGCAGTTCGAGCGGAATGAACACTGAAGCTTTCTTT

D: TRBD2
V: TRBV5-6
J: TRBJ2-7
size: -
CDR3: CASSRAGAGGEQYF
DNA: TGTGCCAGCAGCCGCGCGGGGGCGGGGGGCGAGCAGTACTTC

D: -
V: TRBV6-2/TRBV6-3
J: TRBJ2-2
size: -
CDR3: CASSLATGELFF
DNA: TGTGCCAGCAGTTTGGCCACCGGGGAGCTGTTTTTT

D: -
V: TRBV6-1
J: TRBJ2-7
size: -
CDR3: CASSEYRTTYEQYF
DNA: TGTGCCAGCAGTGAGTACCGGACGACCTACGAGCAGTACTTC

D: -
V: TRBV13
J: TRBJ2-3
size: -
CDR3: CASSSHRVSRADTQYF
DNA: TGTGCCAGCAGCTCCCACAGGGTGTCAAGGGCAGATACGCAGTATTTT

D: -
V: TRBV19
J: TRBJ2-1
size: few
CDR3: CASSIGGSVYNEQFF
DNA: TGTGCCAGTAGTATCGGTGGGAGCGTATACAATGAGCAGTTCTTC

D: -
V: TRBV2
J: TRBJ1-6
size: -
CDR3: CASSLGGGDSPLHF
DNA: TGTGCCAGCAGCCTAGGAGGGGGAGATTCACCCCTCCACTTT

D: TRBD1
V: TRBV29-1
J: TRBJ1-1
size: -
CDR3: CSVDNLGQFTEAFF
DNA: TGCAGCGTTGATAATCTGGGACAGTTCACTGAAGCTTTCTTT

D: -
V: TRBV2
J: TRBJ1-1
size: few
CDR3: CASSVEGRVNTEAFF
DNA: TGTGCCAGCAGTGTCGAGGGCAGGGTGAACACTGAAGCTTTCTTT

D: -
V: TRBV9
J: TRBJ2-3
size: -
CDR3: CASSVARSPSTDTQYF
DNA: TGTGCCAGCAGCGTAGCCAGGAGCCCGAGCACAGATACGCAGTATTTT

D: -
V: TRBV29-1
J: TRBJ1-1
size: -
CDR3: CSVEGYLNTEAFF
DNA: TGCAGCGTTGAAGGATACCTGAACACTGAAGCTTTCTTT

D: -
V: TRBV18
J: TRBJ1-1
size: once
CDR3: CASSPVLYTEAFF
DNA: TGTGCCAGCTCCCCCGTCCTATACACTGAAGCTTTCTTT

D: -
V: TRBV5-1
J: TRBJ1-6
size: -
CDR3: CASSVSGAGSPLHF
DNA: TGCGCCAGCAGCGTATCAGGGGCGGGCTCACCCCTCCACTTT

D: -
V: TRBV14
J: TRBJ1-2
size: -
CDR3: CASSYNQQDGYTF
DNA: TGTGCCAGCAGCTACAATCAGCAAGATGGCTACACCTTC

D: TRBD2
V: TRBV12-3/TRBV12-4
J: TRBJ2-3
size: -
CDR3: CASMLAGTDTQYF
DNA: TGTGCCAGCATGCTAGCGGGCACAGATACGCAGTATTTT

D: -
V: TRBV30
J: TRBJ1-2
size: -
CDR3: CAWTSRARGNYGYTF
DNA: TGTGCCTGGACGAGTAGGGCCAGGGGTAACTATGGCTACACCTTC

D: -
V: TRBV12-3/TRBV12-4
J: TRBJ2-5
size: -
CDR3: CASSLELAGAQYF
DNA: TGTGCCAGCAGTTTAGAACTAGCCGGGGCCCAGTACTTC

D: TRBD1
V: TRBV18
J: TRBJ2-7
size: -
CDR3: CASSPDRVKGEQYF
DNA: TGTGCCAGCTCACCCGACAGGGTAAAAGGAGAGCAGTACTTC

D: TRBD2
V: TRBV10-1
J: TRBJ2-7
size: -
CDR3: CASGSSGVVYEQYF
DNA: TGCGCCAGCGGGTCTAGCGGGGTGGTCTACGAGCAGTACTTC

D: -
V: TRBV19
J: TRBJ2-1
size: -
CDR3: CASSKGGNSYNEQFF
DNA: TGTGCCAGTAGTAAGGGGGGTAACTCCTACAATGAGCAGTTCTTC

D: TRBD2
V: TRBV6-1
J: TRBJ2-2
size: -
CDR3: CASSDRRAGGRTGELFF
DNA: TGTGCCAGCAGTGATAGAAGAGCGGGAGGAAGAACCGGGGAGCTGTTTTTT

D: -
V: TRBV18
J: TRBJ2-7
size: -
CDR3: CASSPRSSSYEQYF
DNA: TGTGCCAGCTCACCAAGATCTAGCTCCTACGAGCAGTACTTC

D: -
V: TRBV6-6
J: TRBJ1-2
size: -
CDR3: CASSYPWGSPLYGYTF
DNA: TGTGCCAGCAGTTACCCGTGGGGGTCCCCCCTCTATGGCTACACCTTC

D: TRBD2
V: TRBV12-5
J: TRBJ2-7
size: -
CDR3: CASGLVLSLAGYEQYF
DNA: TGTGCTAGTGGTTTGGTCTTATCACTAGCGGGCTACGAGCAGTACTTC

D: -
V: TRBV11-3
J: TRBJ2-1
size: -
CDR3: CASSPNGMNEQFF
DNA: TGTGCCAGCAGCCCAAATGGAATGAATGAGCAGTTCTTC

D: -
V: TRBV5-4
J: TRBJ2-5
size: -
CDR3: CASSLGSGALQETQYF
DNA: TGTGCCAGCAGCTTGGGGTCAGGGGCACTCCAAGAGACCCAGTACTTC

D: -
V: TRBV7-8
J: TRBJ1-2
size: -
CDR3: CASSLGIMWNPNYGYTF
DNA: TGTGCCAGCAGCTTAGGGATCATGTGGAATCCTAACTATGGCTACACCTTC

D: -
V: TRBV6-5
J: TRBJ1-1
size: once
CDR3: CASSYSMRTDTEAFF
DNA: TGTGCCAGCAGTTACTCGATGAGGACAGACACTGAAGCTTTCTTT